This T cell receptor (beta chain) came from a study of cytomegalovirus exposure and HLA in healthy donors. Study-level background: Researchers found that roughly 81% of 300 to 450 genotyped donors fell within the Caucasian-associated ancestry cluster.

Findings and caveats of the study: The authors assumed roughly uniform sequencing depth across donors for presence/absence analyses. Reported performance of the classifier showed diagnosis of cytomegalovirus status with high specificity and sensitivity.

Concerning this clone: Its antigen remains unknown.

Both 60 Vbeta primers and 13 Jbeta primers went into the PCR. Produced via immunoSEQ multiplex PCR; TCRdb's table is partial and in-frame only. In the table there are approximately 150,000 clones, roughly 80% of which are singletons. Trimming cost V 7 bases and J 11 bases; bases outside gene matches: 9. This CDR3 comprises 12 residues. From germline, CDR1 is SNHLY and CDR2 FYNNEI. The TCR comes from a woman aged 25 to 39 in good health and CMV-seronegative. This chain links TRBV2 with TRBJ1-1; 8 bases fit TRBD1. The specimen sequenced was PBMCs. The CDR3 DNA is TGTGCCAGCACTGATCAGGGGGCGTCGGCTTTCTTT. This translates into CASTDQGASAFF.